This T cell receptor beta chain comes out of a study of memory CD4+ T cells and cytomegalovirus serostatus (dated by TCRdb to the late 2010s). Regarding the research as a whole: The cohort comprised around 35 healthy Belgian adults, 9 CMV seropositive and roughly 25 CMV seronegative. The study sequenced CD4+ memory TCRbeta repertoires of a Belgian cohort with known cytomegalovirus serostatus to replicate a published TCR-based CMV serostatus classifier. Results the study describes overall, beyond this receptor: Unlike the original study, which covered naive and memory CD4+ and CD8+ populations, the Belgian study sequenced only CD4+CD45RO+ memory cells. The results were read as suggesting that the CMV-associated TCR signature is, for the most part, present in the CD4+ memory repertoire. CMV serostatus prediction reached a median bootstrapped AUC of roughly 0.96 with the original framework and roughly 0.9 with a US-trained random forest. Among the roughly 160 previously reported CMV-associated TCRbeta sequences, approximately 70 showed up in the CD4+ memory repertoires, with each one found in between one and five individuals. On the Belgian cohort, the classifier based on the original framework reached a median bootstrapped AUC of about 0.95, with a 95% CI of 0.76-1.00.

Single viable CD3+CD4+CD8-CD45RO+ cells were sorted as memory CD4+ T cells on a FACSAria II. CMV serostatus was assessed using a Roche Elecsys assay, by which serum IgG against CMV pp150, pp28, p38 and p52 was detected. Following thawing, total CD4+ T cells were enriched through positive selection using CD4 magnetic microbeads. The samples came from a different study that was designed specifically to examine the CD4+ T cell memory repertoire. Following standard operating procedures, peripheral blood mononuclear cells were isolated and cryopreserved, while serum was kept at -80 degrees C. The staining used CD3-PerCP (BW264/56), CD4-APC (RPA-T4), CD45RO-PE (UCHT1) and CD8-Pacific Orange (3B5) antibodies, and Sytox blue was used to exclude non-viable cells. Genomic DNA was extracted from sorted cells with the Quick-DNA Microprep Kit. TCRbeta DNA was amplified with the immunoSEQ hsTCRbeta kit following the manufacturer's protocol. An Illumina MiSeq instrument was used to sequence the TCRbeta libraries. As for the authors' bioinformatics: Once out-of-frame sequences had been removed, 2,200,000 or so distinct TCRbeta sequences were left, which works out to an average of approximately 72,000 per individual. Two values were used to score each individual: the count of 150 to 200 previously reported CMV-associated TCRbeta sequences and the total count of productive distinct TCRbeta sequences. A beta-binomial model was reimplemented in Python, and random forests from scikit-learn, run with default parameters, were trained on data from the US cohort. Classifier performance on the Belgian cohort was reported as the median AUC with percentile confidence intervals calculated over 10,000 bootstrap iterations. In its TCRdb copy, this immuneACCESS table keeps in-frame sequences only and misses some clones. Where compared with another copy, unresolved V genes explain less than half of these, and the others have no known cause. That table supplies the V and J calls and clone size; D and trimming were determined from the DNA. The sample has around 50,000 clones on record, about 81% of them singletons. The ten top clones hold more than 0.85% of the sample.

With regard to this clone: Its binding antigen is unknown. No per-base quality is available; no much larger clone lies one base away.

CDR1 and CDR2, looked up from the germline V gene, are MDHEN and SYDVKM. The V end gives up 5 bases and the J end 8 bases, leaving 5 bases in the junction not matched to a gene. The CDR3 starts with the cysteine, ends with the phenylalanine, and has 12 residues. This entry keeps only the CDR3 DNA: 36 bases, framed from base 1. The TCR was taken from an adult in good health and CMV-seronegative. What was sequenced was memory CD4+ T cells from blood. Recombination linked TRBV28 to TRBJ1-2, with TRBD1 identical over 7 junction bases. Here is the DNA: TGTGCCAGCAGTACAGGGGTACGGGGCTACACCTTC. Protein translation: CASSTGVRGYTF.